These 2 T cell receptor beta chains originate from one sample sequenced in a study of neurological immune-mediated disorders. TCRdb called the 5' RACE reads again in MiXCR, with one record for every CDR3 protein. The sample contains about 60,000 distinct CDR3 sequences, about 8.9% of which appear only once. Time point specified: longitudinal time-point 2. Sequenced input: PBMCs. All receptors come from a man aged 25 to 40 in good health.

This clonotype has a count of ten or more. The chain combines TRBV29-1 with TRBJ2-6; no reliable D call. The CDR3 has 14 amino acids. Germline CDR1 is SQVTM and CDR2 is ANQGSEA. Trimming took off 4 bases at V and 4 bases at J, with 11 bases between the two ends. CDR3 sequence: CSVVSGSGANVLTF. In DNA form, the CDR3 reads TGCAGCGTTGTGAGTGGTTCAGGGGCCAACGTCCTGACTTTC.

This clonotype was recorded many times. V is TRBV11-3 and J is TRBJ1-3; D might be TRBD1 (5 bases). With 5 bases removed from V and 4 bases from J, the gap between germline ends came to 12 bases. The CDR3 runs 14 residues. Germline CDR1 SGHNT, CDR2 YENEEA. Written as DNA, the CDR3 is TGTGCCAGCAGCCGACGGGACGACGGAAACACCATATATTTT. Its translation: CASSRRDDGNTIYF.